One sample yielded the 23 T cell receptor beta chains listed below, sequenced in a study of naive and memory T cell subsets. Both TRBC1 and TRBC2 were covered by a beta constant-region primer of two equimolar oligonucleotides. Four rounds of PCR amplified the ligated cDNA using nested alpha and beta constant-region primers plus SP2. TCRdb re-analysed the UMI-ligation and nested PCR reads in MiXCR, keeping a single row per CDR3 protein. The sample carries about 120,000 distinct CDR3 sequences, 35% to 40% recorded once. The sample comprised central memory CD4+ T cells from blood. The receptors come from a human donor in good health.

This clonotype was observed a few times. V gene TRBV20-1 combines with J gene TRBJ2-1; possibly TRBD2 for D (6 bases). From germline, CDR1 is DFQATT and CDR2 SNEGSKA (reference sequence). V lost 5 bases and J 2 bases, leaving 19 bases between the germline ends. This CDR3 is built from 16 residues. In DNA form, the CDR3 reads TGCAGTGCTTCTCTAGCTGGAGGGAGGACCTACAATGAGCAGTTCTTC. Translated: CSASLAGGRTYNEQFF.

The rearrangement uses TRBV28 and TRBJ1-2; D ambiguous. V gave up 2 bases and J gave up 1 base, with 14 bases separating them. The CDR3 sequence is 16 residues long. Per the germline V gene, CDR1 is MDHEN and CDR2 is SYDVKM. CDR3 residues: CASSLIPAHFNYGYTF. The CDR3 DNA reads TGTGCCAGCAGTTTAATCCCAGCCCATTTTAACTATGGCTACACCTTC.

This clonotype was counted only a few times. The chain employs TRBV2 and TRBJ1-4, with D unclear. The V end was cut by 5 bases, the J end by 4 bases, with 11 bases between. The CDR3 extends over 14 amino acids. Germline CDR1 reads SNHLY; CDR2 reads FYNNEI. CDR3 DNA sequence: TGTGCCAGCAGTCAGCAGTGGGGTAATGAAAAACTGTTTTTT. Protein product: CASSQQWGNEKLFF.

The sample holds a few counts of this clonotype. This sequence joins TRBV3-1 and TRBJ2-1; D might be TRBD2 (5 bases). The CDR3 is 14 residues long. V was cut by 0 bases and J by 7 bases, with 10 bases left in between. Germline CDR1 and CDR2: LGHDT and YNNKEL (reference sequence). The CDR3 spells CASSQDSTGNEQFF. The CDR3 coding sequence is TGTGCCAGCAGCCAAGATTCTACGGGGAATGAGCAGTTCTTC.

The gene calls are TRBV29-1 and TRBJ2-7; TRBD2 is a possible D gene (6 bases). Per the germline V gene, CDR1 is SQVTM and CDR2 is ANQGSEA. The CDR3 is 15 amino acids. V was pared by 6 bases and J by 6 bases, with 24 bases between. CDR3 in amino acids: CSVWVAGGGVGEQYF. Written as DNA, the CDR3 is TGCAGCGTGTGGGTTGCGGGTGGCGGGGTCGGCGAGCAGTACTTC.

This clonotype came up many times. V is TRBV6-4 and J is TRBJ1-1; tentative D call: TRBD1 (5 bases). CDR3 length: 13 residues. Trimming shortened V by 6 bases and J by 0 bases, and 8 bases separated the two germline ends. The germline V gene encodes CDR1 MRHNA and CDR2 SNTAGT. CDR3 DNA: TGTGCCAGCAGAAGACAGTTGAACACTGAAGCTTTCTTT. This codes for CASRRQLNTEAFF.

The chain recombines TRBV2 with TRBJ2-1; 15 bases align to TRBD2. The length of the CDR3 is 15 residues. The junction had 11 bases not matched to a gene; V was cut back by 7 bases and J by 13 bases. Germline assignment: CDR1 SNHLY and CDR2 FYNNEI. CDR3 sequence (DNA): TGTGCCAGCACCCCAAGGACTAGCGGGAGGGCCATTCAGTTCTTC. Amino acids: CASTPRTSGRAIQFF.

The chain links TRBV20-1 to TRBJ2-1; the D gene is possibly TRBD2 (5 bases). The CDR3 contains 17 residues. Trimming removed 3 bases from V and 4 bases from J, with 22 bases in between. Germline CDR1 is DFQATT and CDR2 is SNEGSKA (reference sequence). The CDR3 nucleotides are TGCAGTGCTAGTGCTAGCATGTTCGGTTTTTCTTACAATGAGCAGTTCTTC. This translates into CSASASMFGFSYNEQFF.

The chain is built from TRBV4-1 and TRBJ2-1, with a weak D call TRBD2 (6 bases). V lost 3 bases to trimming and J lost 9 bases, with 18 bases between them. Germline assignment: CDR1 MGHRA and CDR2 YSYEKL. The CDR3 length is 15 residues. CDR3 residues: CASSQPGLGYGEQFF. For the CDR3, the DNA is TGCGCCAGCAGCCAGCCGGGACTGGGGTACGGTGAGCAGTTCTTC.

CDR3: CASSLFSGTGGLAKNIQYF. As DNA, the CDR3 is TGTGCCAGCAGTTTATTTTCCGGGACAGGCGGTCTGGCCAAAAACATTCAGTACTTC. The V call is TRBV28, the J call TRBJ2-4, with TRBD1 identical over 8 bases. Germline values: CDR1 MDHEN, CDR2 SYDVKM. This CDR3 comprises 19 residues. The junction had 12 bases not matched to a gene; V was cut back by 1 base and J by 1 base.

The chain employs TRBV10-3 and TRBJ2-2, with D tentatively TRBD1 (6 bases). The germline CDR1 and CDR2 sequences are ENHRY and SYGVKD. This CDR3 contains 14 residues. Trimming left V 5 bases short and J 3 bases short, with 10 bases between. CDR3 bases: TGTGCCATCAGTCAACAGGGAGACACCGGGGAGCTGTTTTTT. It codes for CAISQQGDTGELFF.

This clonotype was observed a handful of times. This chain uses TRBV27 with TRBJ1-4; possibly TRBD1 for D (5 bases). The CDR3 has 14 amino acids. Trimming took off 6 bases at V and 7 bases at J, with 15 bases between the two ends. Germline V CDR1 and CDR2: MNHEY, SMNVEV (reference sequence). The CDR3 reads CASSRPGRAEKLFF. The CDR3 nucleotides are TGTGCCAGCAGCCGTCCGGGACGGGCTGAAAAACTGTTTTTT.

This clonotype occurred a few times. This chain links TRBV3-1 with TRBJ2-1; TRBD2 agrees at 9 bases. V lost 0 bases and J lost 7; bases outside the gene matches: 10. Germline assignment: CDR1 LGHDT and CDR2 YNNKEL (reference sequence). The CDR3 loop spans 17 amino acids. CDR3 DNA sequence: TGTGCCAGCAGCCAAGATCTCGCGGGAGGGCCTATGAATGAGCAGTTCTTC. Amino acids: CASSQDLAGGPMNEQFF.

The chain links TRBV28 to TRBJ2-1, with D tentatively TRBD2 (6 bases). V lost 8 bases to trimming and J lost 3 bases, with 8 bases between them. The CDR3 is 12 residues long. Per germline, CDR1 MDHEN and CDR2 SYDVKM. CDR3 DNA sequence: TGTGCCAGCGGGAGGCACTACAATGAGCAGTTCTTC. Translation gives CASGRHYNEQFF. Based on the CDR3 plus reference TRBV28 and TRBJ2-1, the full variable domain is DVKVTQSSRYLVKRTGEKVFLECVQDMDHENMFWYRQDPGLGLRLIYFSYDVKMKEKGDIPEGYSVSREKKERFSLILESASTNQTSMYLCASGRHYNEQFFGPGTRLTVL.

The chain links TRBV20-1 to TRBJ2-1; TRBD1 might be the D (6 bases). Germline values: CDR1 DFQATT, CDR2 SNEGSKA (reference sequence). The CDR3 contains 14 residues. Between the trimmed V and J ends, which lost 4 bases and 6 bases, there was a span of 16 bases. The DNA for the CDR3 is TGCAGTGCTAAAACGAGGGGGAGAGGCAATGAGCAGTTCTTC. Its protein is CSAKTRGRGNEQFF.

In DNA form, the CDR3 reads TGTGCCAGCAGTACGGGACAGCTCTACGAGCAGTACTTC. Translated: CASSTGQLYEQYF. The V and J genes are TRBV6-2 or TRBV6-3 and TRBJ2-7, with 7 nucleotides matching TRBD1. CDR1 and CDR2 from the germline V gene are MNHEY and SVGEGT. Unmatched junction bases numbered 4, after V lost 5 bases and J lost 3 bases. This CDR3 is 13 amino acids long.

This clonotype has just a few counts. The chain links TRBV12-5 to TRBJ1-5, with 9 bases identical to TRBD1. The CDR3 has 15 residues. J was trimmed by 6 bases and V by 6 bases; bases with no gene match: 9. Germline assignment: CDR1 LGHNT and CDR2 FRNRAP. The CDR3 DNA sequence: TGTGCTAGTGGCCGGGACAGGGAGGAAATTCAGCCCCAGCATTTT. This encodes CASGRDREEIQPQHF.

The chain joins TRBV15 to TRBJ1-5; tentative D call: TRBD1 (5 bases). The CDR3 sequence is 17 residues long. From germline, CDR1 is LNHNV and CDR2 YYDKDF (reference sequence). The ends were cut back, 0 bases at V and 3 bases at J, with 15 bases in the middle. In DNA, the CDR3 is TGTGCCACCAGCAGAGATTGGGGAGGGACCCACAATCAGCCCCAGCATTTT. It yields the protein CATSRDWGGTHNQPQHF. The full variable domain, its missing parts supplied by reference TRBV15 and TRBJ1-5, is DAMVIQNPRYQVTQFGKPVTLSCSQTLNHNVMYWYQQKSSQAPKLLFHYYDKDFNNEADTPDNFQSRRPNTSFCFLDIRSPGLGDTAMYLCATSRDWGGTHNQPQHFGDGTRLSIL.

In this sample, this clonotype turned up a few times. This sequence joins TRBV5-4 and TRBJ1-4; 7 bases fit TRBD1. Germline V CDR1 and CDR2: SGHNT, YYREEE (reference sequence). The V and J ends lost 2 bases and 6 bases, in that order; junction bases with no gene match: 7. The CDR3 length is 15 residues. CDR3 bases: TGTGCCAGCAGCTTCCGGGACAGTGGTTATGAAAAACTGTTTTTT. Protein: CASSFRDSGYEKLFF.

This clonotype was observed a handful of times. The chain combines TRBV7-9 with TRBJ1-1; 9 bases are a match to TRBD1. This CDR3 region has 16 residues. V was pared by 0 bases and J by 1 base, with 3 bases of the junction left unmatched. Germline assignment: CDR1 SEHNR and CDR2 FQNEAQ (reference sequence). CDR3 in amino acids: CASSLAKGQGNTEAFF. CDR3 nucleotide sequence: TGTGCCAGCAGCTTAGCGAAGGGACAGGGGAACACTGAAGCTTTCTTT. The full variable domain, completed using reference TRBV7-9 and TRBJ1-1, is DTGVSQNPRHKITKRGQNVTFRCDPISEHNRLYWYRQTLGQGPEFLTYFQNEAQLEKSRLLSDRFSAERPKGSFSTLEIQRTEQGDSAMYLCASSLAKGQGNTEAFFGQGTRLTVV.

The V and J genes are TRBV13 and TRBJ2-3; 8 positions match TRBD2. Germline loops: CDR1 PRHDT, CDR2 FYEKMQ (reference sequence). V was pared by 2 bases and J by 1 base, with 5 bases of the junction left unmatched. This CDR3 is built from 16 residues. The CDR3: CASSLRSGSRTDTQYF. The CDR3 DNA reads TGTGCCAGCAGCTTAAGGAGCGGGAGTCGCACAGATACGCAGTATTTT.

The genes are TRBV5-4 and TRBJ1-1, with 9 bases that match TRBD1. V dropped 5 bases and J dropped 5; count of bases not matched to a gene: 4. The CDR3 covers 13 residues. Germline CDR1 and CDR2: SGHNT and YYREEE (reference sequence). This CDR3 is CASRTGGRTEAFF. The CDR3, as DNA: TGTGCCAGCAGGACAGGGGGACGGACTGAAGCTTTCTTT.

The V call is TRBV12-3 or TRBV12-4, the J call TRBJ2-1, with D perhaps TRBD1 or TRBD2 (6 bases each). V was pared by 8 bases and J by 0 bases, with 11 bases between. CDR3 length: 14 residues. The CDR3 loop reads CASVEGGSYNEQFF. CDR3 coding DNA: TGTGCCAGCGTAGAGGGGGGCTCCTACAATGAGCAGTTCTTC.